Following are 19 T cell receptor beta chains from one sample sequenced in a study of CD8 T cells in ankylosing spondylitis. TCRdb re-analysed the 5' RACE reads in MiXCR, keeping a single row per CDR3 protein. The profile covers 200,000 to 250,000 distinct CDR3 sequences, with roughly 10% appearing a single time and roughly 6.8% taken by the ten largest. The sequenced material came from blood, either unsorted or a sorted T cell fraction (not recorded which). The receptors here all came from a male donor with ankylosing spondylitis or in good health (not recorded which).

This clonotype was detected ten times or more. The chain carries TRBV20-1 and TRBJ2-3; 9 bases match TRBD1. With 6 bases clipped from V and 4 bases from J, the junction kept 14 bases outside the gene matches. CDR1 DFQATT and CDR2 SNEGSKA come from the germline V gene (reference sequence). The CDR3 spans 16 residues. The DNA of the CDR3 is TGCAGTGCCCAATTCCCCGGGACAGGGATTTCAGATACGCAGTATTTT. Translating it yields CSAQFPGTGISDTQYF.

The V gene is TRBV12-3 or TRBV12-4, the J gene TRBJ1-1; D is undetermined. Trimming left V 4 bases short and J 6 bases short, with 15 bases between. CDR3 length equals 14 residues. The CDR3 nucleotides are TGTGCCAGCAGTTCTGGGTCAATCAGTTCTGAAGCTTTCTTT. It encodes CASSSGSISSEAFF.

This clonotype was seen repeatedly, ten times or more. The CDR3 bases are TGTGCCAGCGGGGAGCGAATGTCCTACAATGAGCAGTTCTTC. Its translation is CASGERMSYNEQFF. This chain joins TRBV12-3 or TRBV12-4 and TRBJ2-1, with D tentatively TRBD2 (5 bases). The CDR3 covers 14 residues. V was clipped by 8 bases and J by 1 base, with 12 bases between them.

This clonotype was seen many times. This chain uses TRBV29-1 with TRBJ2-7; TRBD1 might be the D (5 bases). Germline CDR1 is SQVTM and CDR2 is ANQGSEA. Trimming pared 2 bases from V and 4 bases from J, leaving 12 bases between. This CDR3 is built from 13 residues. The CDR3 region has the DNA TGCAGCGTTGAAACCCAGGGTTCATACGAGCAGTACTTC. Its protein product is CSVETQGSYEQYF.

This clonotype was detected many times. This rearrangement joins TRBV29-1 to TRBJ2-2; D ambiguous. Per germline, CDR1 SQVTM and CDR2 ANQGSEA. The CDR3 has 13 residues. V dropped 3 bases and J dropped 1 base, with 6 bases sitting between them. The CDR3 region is CSVESQNTGELFF. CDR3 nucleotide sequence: TGCAGCGTTGAGTCTCAGAACACCGGGGAGCTGTTTTTT.

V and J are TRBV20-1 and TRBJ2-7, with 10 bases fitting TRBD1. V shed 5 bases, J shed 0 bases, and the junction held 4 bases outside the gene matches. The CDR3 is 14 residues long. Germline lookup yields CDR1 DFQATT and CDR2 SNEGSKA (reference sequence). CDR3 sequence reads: CSAPRTGGSYEQYF. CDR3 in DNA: TGCAGTGCTCCCCGGACAGGGGGCTCCTACGAGCAGTACTTC.

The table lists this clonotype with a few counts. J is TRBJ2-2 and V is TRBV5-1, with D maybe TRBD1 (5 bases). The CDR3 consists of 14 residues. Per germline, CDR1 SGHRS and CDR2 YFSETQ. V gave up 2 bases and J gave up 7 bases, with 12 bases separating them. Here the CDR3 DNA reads TGCGCCAGCAGCTTTCTTGGGGCCGGCGGGGAGCTGTTTTTT. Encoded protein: CASSFLGAGGELFF. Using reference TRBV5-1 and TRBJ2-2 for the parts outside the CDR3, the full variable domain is KAGVTQTPRYLIKTRGQQVTLSCSPISGHRSVSWYQQTPGQGLQFLFEYFSETQRNKGNFPGRFSGRQFSNSRSEMNVSTLELGDSALYLCASSFLGAGGELFFGEGSRLTVL.

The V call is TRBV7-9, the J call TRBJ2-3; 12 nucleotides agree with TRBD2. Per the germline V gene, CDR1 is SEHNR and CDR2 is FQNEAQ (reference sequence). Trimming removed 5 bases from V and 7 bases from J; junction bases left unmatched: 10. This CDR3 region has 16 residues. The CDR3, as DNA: TGTGCCAGCAGCGCCCTGACTAGCGGGAGTGGAAATACGCAGTATTTT. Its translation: CASSALTSGSGNTQYF.

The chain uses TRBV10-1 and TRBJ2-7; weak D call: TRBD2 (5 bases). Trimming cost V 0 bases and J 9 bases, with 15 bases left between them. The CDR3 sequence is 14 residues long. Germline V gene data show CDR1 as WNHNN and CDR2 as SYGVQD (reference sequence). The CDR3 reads CASSESTDLGGQYF. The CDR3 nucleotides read TGCGCCAGCAGTGAGTCAACAGACCTTGGAGGGCAGTACTTC.

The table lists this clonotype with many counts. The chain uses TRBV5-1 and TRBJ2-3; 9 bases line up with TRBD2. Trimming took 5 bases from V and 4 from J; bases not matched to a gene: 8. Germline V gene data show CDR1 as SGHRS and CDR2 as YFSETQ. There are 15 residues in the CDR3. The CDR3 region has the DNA TGCGCCAGCAGTAGGGAGACTAGCGGACCAGATACGCAGTATTTT. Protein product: CASSRETSGPDTQYF.

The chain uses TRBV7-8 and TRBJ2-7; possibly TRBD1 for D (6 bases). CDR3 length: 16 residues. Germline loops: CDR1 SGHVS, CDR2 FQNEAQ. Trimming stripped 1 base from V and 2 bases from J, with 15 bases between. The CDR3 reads CASSLDPTGLAYEQYF. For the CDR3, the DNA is TGTGCCAGCAGCTTAGACCCCACAGGGTTAGCCTACGAGCAGTACTTC.

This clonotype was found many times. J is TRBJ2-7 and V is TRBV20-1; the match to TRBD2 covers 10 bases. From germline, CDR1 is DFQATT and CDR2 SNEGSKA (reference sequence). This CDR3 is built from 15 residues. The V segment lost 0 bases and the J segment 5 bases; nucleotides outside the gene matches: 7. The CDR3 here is CSARDSHLAGDEQYF. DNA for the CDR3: TGCAGTGCTAGAGATTCACACCTAGCGGGAGACGAGCAGTACTTC.

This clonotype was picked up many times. The CDR3 region has the DNA TGCGCCAGCAGCCTCGCCGGGACTAGCGCAGATACGCAGTATTTT. This sequence encodes CASSLAGTSADTQYF. The rearrangement links TRBV4-1 to TRBJ2-3; 10 positions agree with TRBD2. Trimming cost V 4 bases and J 4 bases; bases outside gene matches: 5. The CDR3 length is 15 residues. The germline gives CDR1 MGHRA, CDR2 YSYEKL.

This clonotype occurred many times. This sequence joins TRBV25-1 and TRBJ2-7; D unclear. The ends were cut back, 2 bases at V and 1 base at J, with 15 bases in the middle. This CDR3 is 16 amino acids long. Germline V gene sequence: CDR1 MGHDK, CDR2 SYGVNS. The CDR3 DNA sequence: TGTGCCAGCAGTGAACAGGACGGTCCGAGATCCTACGAGCAGTACTTC. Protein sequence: CASSEQDGPRSYEQYF.

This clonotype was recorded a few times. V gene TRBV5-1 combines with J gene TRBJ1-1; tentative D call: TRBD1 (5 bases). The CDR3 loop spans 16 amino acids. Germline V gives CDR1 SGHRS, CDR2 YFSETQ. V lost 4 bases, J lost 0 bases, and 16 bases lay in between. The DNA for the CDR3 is TGCGCCAGCAGCCCGTTGTCCGGGGCCGTGAACACTGAAGCTTTCTTT. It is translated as CASSPLSGAVNTEAFF.

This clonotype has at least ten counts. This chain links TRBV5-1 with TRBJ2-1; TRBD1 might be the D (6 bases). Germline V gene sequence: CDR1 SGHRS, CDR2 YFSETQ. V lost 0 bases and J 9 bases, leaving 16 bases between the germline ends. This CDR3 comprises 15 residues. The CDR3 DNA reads TGCGCCAGCAGCTTGGACGGTCAAAGGGGGAGTGAGCAGTTCTTC. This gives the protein CASSLDGQRGSEQFF.

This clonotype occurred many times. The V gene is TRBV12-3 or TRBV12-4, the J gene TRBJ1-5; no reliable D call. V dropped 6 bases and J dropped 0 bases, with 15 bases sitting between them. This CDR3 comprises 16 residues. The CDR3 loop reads CASSPSRLYSNQPQHF. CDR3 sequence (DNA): TGTGCCAGCAGCCCTAGTAGGTTGTATAGCAATCAGCCCCAGCATTTT.

In DNA, the CDR3 is TGTGCCAGCAGCTGGGGGACAGGGATCCGAGGGACTGAAGCTTTCTTT. It translates to CASSWGTGIRGTEAFF. The chain uses TRBV5-4 and TRBJ1-1; 9 nucleotides line up with TRBD1. The V and J ends lost 3 bases and 5 bases, in that order; junction bases with no gene match: 11. There are 16 residues in the CDR3. CDR1 SGHNT and CDR2 YYREEE come from the germline V gene (reference sequence).

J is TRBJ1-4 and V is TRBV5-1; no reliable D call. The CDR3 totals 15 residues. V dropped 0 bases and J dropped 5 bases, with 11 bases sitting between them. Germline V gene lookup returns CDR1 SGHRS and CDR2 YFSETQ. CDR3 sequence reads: CASSLGQVENEKLFF. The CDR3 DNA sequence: TGCGCCAGCAGCTTGGGTCAGGTAGAGAATGAAAAACTGTTTTTT.